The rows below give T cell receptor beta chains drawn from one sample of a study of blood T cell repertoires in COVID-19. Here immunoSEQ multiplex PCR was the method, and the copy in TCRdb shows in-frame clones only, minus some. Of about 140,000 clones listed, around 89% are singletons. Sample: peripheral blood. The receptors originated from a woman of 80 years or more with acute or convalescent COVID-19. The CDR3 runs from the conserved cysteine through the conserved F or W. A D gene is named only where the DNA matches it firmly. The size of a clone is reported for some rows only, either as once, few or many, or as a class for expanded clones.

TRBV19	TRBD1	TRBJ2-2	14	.	TGTGCCAGTAGGGGACAGGGAAGGGTCGGGGAGCTGTTTTTT	CASRGQGRVGELFF
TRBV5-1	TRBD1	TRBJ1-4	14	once	TGCGCCAGCAGCTCCGGGACAGGGCGTGAAAAACTGTTTTTT	CASSSGTGREKLFF
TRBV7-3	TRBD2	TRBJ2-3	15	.	TGTGCCAGCAGCCCTCAGCGGGGGGCGACAGATACGCAGTATTTT	CASSPQRGATDTQYF
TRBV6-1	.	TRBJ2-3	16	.	TGTGCCAGCAGTGAACAAGGGCCTCGGGGGACAGATACGCAGTATTTT	CASSEQGPRGTDTQYF
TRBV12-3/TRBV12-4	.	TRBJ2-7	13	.	TGTGCCAGCAGTTTTCGTAGAGATAACGAGCAGTACTTC	CASSFRRDNEQYF
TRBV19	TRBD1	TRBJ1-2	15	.	TGTGCCAGTAGTAACGGACAGGGAAGTGACTATGGCTACACCTTC	CASSNGQGSDYGYTF
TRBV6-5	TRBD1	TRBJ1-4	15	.	TGTGCCAGCAGTTACTCGGACAGGGGAAATGAAAAACTGTTTTTT	CASSYSDRGNEKLFF
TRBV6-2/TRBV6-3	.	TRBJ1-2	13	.	TGTGCCAGCAGTACCACAGGGAACTATGGCTACACCTTC	CASSTTGNYGYTF
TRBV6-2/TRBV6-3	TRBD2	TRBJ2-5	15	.	TGTGCCAGCAGCAGAGCGGGGGGGCCGGGGGAGACCCAGTACTTC	CASSRAGGPGETQYF
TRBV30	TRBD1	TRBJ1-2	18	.	TGTGCCTGGAGAGCCTCCGGGACAGGGGGCCGATGGGGCTATGGCTACACCTTC	CAWRASGTGGRWGYGYTF
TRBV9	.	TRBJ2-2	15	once	TGTGCCAGCAGCGTAGGTGGCAGGCTGGGCGGGGAGCTGTTTTTT	CASSVGGRLGGELFF
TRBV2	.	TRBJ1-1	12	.	TGTGCCAGCACTAGGCCGAACACTGAAGCTTTCTTT	CASTRPNTEAFF
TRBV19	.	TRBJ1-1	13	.	TGTGCCAGTGGTCGGGTCCCAGGGAATGTGGCTTTCTTT	CASGRVPGNVAFF
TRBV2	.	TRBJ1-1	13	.	TGTGCCAGCAGTGACACAAGGAACACTGAAGCTTTCTTT	CASSDTRNTEAFF
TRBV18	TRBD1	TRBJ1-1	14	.	TGTGCCAGCGCGGCGACAGGGCTGGACACTGAAGCTTTCTTT	CASAATGLDTEAFF
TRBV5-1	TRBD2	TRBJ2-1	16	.	TGCGCCAGCAGCATGCCGGGACTAGCGGGGTCCAATGAGCAGTTCTTC	CASSMPGLAGSNEQFF
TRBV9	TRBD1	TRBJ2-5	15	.	TGTGCCAGCAGCCCCCTACAGGGGTCCGGAGAGACCCAGTACTTC	CASSPLQGSGETQYF
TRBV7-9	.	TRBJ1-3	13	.	TGTGCCAGCGACAGTCTCTCTGGAAACACCATATATTTT	CASDSLSGNTIYF
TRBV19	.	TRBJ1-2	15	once	TGTGCCAGTAGTATGAACAGGGAATCTAACTATGGCTACACCTTC	CASSMNRESNYGYTF
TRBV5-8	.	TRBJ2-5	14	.	TGTGCCAGCAGCCCCAGGGGGGTTTCGGGGACCCAGTACTTC	CASSPRGVSGTQYF
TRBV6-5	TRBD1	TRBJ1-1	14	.	TGTGCCAGCAGAGGACAGGGAGACAACACTGAAGCTTTCTTT	CASRGQGDNTEAFF
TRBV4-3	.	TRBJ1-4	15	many	TGCGCCAGCAGCCAAGATAGAACAGGCCCTCTCAAACTGTTTTTT	CASSQDRTGPLKLFF
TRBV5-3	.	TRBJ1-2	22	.	TGTGCCAGAAGCTTGATGTCAGGGTCGATACTCCTCGCCCTAAAAGCTAACTATGGCTACACCTTC	CARSLMSGSILLALKANYGYTF
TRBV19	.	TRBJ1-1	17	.	TGTGCCAGTAGTATCGGAGGGGCCAGCCGGAGAAACACTGAAGCTTTCTTT	CASSIGGASRRNTEAFF
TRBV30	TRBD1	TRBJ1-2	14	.	TGTGCCTGGAGTGCAACCGGGACAGGGTTAGGCTACACCTTC	CAWSATGTGLGYTF
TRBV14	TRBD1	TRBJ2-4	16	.	TGTGCCAGCAGCCTTCGGACAGGGTTGGCCAAAAACATTCAGTACTTC	CASSLRTGLAKNIQYF